This TCR beta chain was sequenced in a study of regulatory T cells in long-lasting Graves disease. Specified time point: newly diagnosed GD, antithyroid drugs for less than 3 months. RNA from PBMCs was the source of the TCR library. This clonotype was observed a single time. The CDR3 sequence is 18 residues long. Germline V gene lookup returns CDR1 MGHRA and CDR2 YSYEKL. V dropped 4 bases and J dropped 5; count of bases not matched to a gene: 18. Construction of the TCR beta libraries employed iRepertoire HTBI primers in conjunction with Arm-PCR of CDR3 regions. TCRdb reprocessed the multiplex PCR reads via MiXCR and lists one record per CDR3 protein. The table lists 350,000 to 500,000 distinct CDR3 sequences, 14% of them singletons. In addition, the sample was reused for a study of T cells in Graves' hyperthyroidism and ophthalmopathy. That report notes: The definition of stable Graves' hyperthyroidism was no ophthalmopathy progression within 18 months. Patients showing uncontrolled infection, other autoimmune disease, pregnancy or lactation were ineligible. HTBI primers were the set used in a first-round RT-PCR of the TCR CDR3.

The specimen was peripheral blood mononuclear cells (PBMCs), collected at new diagnosis, from a patient treated with antithyroid drugs. The J gene is TRBJ2-7, the V gene TRBV4-1; 9 bases are shared with TRBD2. The TCR originated in a woman between 50 and 59 years old with Graves disease. CDR3 DNA sequence: TGCGCCAGCAGCCTCCCAAAAACCCGGTCTAGCGGGACGGACGAGCAGTACTTC. It is translated as CASSLPKTRSSGTDEQYF.